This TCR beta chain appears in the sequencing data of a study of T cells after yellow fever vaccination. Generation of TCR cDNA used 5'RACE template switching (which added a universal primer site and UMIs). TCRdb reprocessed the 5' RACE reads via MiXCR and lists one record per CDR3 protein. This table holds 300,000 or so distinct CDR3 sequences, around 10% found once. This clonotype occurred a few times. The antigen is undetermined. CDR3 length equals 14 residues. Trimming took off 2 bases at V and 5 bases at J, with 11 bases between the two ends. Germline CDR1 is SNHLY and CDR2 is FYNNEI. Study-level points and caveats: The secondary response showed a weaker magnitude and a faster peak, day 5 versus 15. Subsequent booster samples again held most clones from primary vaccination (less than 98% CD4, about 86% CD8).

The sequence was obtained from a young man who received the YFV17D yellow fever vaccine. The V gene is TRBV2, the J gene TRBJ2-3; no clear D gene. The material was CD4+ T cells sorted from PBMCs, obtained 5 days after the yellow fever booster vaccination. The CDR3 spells CASSEKSVQDTQYF. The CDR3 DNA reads TGTGCCAGCAGTGAAAAAAGCGTGCAAGATACGCAGTATTTT. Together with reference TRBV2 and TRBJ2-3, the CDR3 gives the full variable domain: EPEVTQTPSHQVTQMGQEVILRCVPISNHLYFYWYRQILGQKVEFLVSFYNNEISEKSEIFDDQFSVERPDGSNFTLKIRSTKLEDSAMYFCASSEKSVQDTQYFGPGTRLTVL.